The 17 T cell receptor beta chains listed next were all sequenced from one sample in a study of cytomegalovirus exposure and HLA in healthy donors. PCR was performed using 60 Vbeta and 13 Jbeta primers. The assay was immunoSEQ multiplex PCR, and TCRdb's table has in-frame clones only and misses some. The sample consists of more than 90,000 clones, over 65% of them appearing once. The sample consisted of PBMCs. These receptors were taken from a woman aged 45-60 years in good health and CMV-seropositive.

This chain uses TRBV7-6 with TRBJ2-6, with 9 bases that match TRBD1. V gave up 2 bases and J gave up 2 bases; unmatched junction bases: 4. The CDR3 loop spans 17 amino acids. Germline V gene sequence: CDR1 SGHVS, CDR2 FNYEAQ. CDR3 in DNA: TGTGCCAGCAGCTTAATAGGGACAGGGACTGGGGCCAACGTCCTGACTTTC. This encodes CASSLIGTGTGANVLTF.

The chain is built from TRBV5-5 and TRBJ2-3; 8 positions agree with TRBD1. CDR1 and CDR2 from the germline V gene are SGHKS and YYEKEE (reference sequence). This CDR3 has 15 amino acids. V lost 1 base, J lost 1 base, and 2 bases stayed unmatched. DNA for the CDR3: TGTGCCAGCAGCTTGAGGACAGGGCGCACAGATACGCAGTATTTT. Its protein is CASSLRTGRTDTQYF.

The chain carries TRBV9 and TRBJ1-1, with a weak D call TRBD1 (6 bases). Germline CDR1 SGDLS, CDR2 YYNGEE. The CDR3 consists of 13 residues. V was shortened by 2 bases and J by 4 bases, with 9 bases between the two germline ends. CDR3 nucleotides: TGTGCCAGCAGCGTTCAGGGGATCACTGAAGCTTTCTTT. Translated: CASSVQGITEAFF.

This clone was picked up a small number of times. The rearrangement links TRBV19 to TRBJ1-1, with D perhaps TRBD1 (6 bases). CDR3 length: 13 residues. Germline CDR1 and CDR2: LNHDA and SQIVND (reference sequence). The ends were cut back, 5 bases at V and 6 bases at J, with 13 bases in the middle. The CDR3 DNA is TGTGCCAGTAGTTCCGATACAGGGTCTGAAGCTTTCTTT. Encoded protein: CASSSDTGSEAFF.

This chain uses TRBV9 with TRBJ2-1, with TRBD2 identical over 13 bases. CDR1 and CDR2 (germline): SGDLS, YYNGEE. V lost 4 bases and J lost 8; bases outside the gene matches: 6. CDR3 length equals 15 residues. This chain's CDR3 is CASSRTSGSLHEQFF. CDR3 bases: TGTGCCAGCAGCCGGACTAGCGGGAGTCTCCATGAGCAGTTCTTC.

The chain uses TRBV28 and TRBJ2-2; maybe TRBD1 (6 bases). The CDR3 consists of 13 residues. The V gene's germline CDR1 is MDHEN and CDR2 SYDVKM. The V end lost 11 bases, the J end lost 3 bases, and 13 bases lay between the germline ends. The DNA of the CDR3 is TGTGCCCATAACAGGGTGGACACCGGGGAGCTGTTTTTT. It specifies CAHNRVDTGELFF.

The gene calls are TRBV5-1 and TRBJ1-1; a possible D gene is TRBD1 (5 bases). Germline loops: CDR1 SGHRS, CDR2 YFSETQ. The CDR3 length is 17 residues. V was shortened by 1 base and J by 6 bases, with 22 bases between the two germline ends. CDR3 DNA sequence: TGCGCCAGCAGCTTGAATCTGCAGGGTAAGGGTTTCGCTGAAGCTTTCTTT. It codes for CASSLNLQGKGFAEAFF.

The V gene is TRBV2, the J gene TRBJ2-2, with a weak D call TRBD2 (7 bases). The CDR3 is 12 residues long. Trimming removed 6 bases at V and 6 bases at J, with 8 bases between. Germline assignment: CDR1 SNHLY and CDR2 FYNNEI. CDR3 coding DNA: TGTGCCAGCAGCGGGGGGCCCGGGGAGCTGTTTTTT. It is translated as CASSGGPGELFF.

This clone occurred a few times. The J gene is TRBJ2-7, the V gene TRBV7-9; D may be TRBD1 (6 bases). Trimming pared 3 bases from V and 7 bases from J, leaving 16 bases between. This CDR3 region has 14 residues. Germline CDR1 and CDR2: SEHNR and FQNEAQ (reference sequence). The CDR3 DNA is TGTGCCAGCAGCTTGTACAGGGCCTCGGGGGAGCAGTACTTC. Residues: CASSLYRASGEQYF.

The chain is built from TRBV28 and TRBJ2-3; D uncertain. Germline CDR1 reads MDHEN; CDR2 reads SYDVKM. V dropped 1 base and J dropped 6 bases, with 5 bases sitting between them. This CDR3 has 12 amino acids. The CDR3 DNA sequence: TGTGCCAGCAGTTTATTGGGCGATACGCAGTATTTT. Residues: CASSLLGDTQYF.

This clone was found a few times. Here the CDR3 reads CASSLGGGYNEQYF. CDR3 sequence (DNA): TGTGCCAGCAGCTTAGGGGGCGGATATAACGAGCAGTACTTC. This sequence joins TRBV5-5 and TRBJ2-7; 7 bases map to TRBD1. In germline, CDR1 is SGHKS, CDR2 YYEKEE (reference sequence). The V gene end was trimmed by 2 bases and the J gene end by 5 bases; junction bases not matched to a gene: 7. This CDR3 is 14 amino acids long.

In DNA form, the CDR3 reads TGTGCCAGCAGTCCGAGACAGGGGGACCAGCCCCAGCATTTT. Its translation: CASSPRQGDQPQHF. This rearrangement joins TRBV6-1 to TRBJ1-5; TRBD1 matches 9 bases. CDR1 MNHNS and CDR2 SASEGT come from the germline V gene. The CDR3 consists of 14 residues. V trimming: 5 bases; J trimming: 7 bases; junction bases outside the gene matches: 6.

The V gene is TRBV11-2, the J gene TRBJ2-7; 9 bases map to TRBD2. The V gene's germline CDR1 is SGHAT and CDR2 FQNNGV. This CDR3 has 14 amino acids. V shed 4 bases, J shed 7 bases, and the junction held 8 bases outside the gene matches. The CDR3 coding sequence is TGTGCCAGCAGCTCAGGACTAGCGCCCCTGGAGCAGTACTTC. This translates into CASSSGLAPLEQYF.

J is TRBJ2-7 and V is TRBV6-5; 8 bases are shared with TRBD2. V gave up 5 bases and J gave up 2 bases; unmatched junction bases: 8. CDR3 length equals 15 residues. Germline lookup yields CDR1 MNHEY and CDR2 SVGAGI. The CDR3, as DNA: TGTGCCAGCAGTAGACCGGGACTAGGCGCCTACGAGCAGTACTTC. Protein: CASSRPGLGAYEQYF.

The chain employs TRBV4-3 and TRBJ2-5; 9 bases are shared with TRBD1. The V and J ends lost 4 bases and 2 bases, in that order; junction bases with no gene match: 5. CDR3 size: 15 residues. Germline V gene data show CDR1 as LGHNA and CDR2 as YSLEER. The CDR3 DNA sequence: TGCGCCAGCAGCCTCGACAGGGGGGAACAAGAGACCCAGTACTTC. This encodes CASSLDRGEQETQYF.

Only a few counts were recorded for this clone. The V and J genes are TRBV2 and TRBJ2-6; possibly TRBD1 for D (5 bases). V lost 2 bases and J 4 bases, leaving 9 bases between the germline ends. Germline V gene sequence: CDR1 SNHLY, CDR2 FYNNEI. The CDR3 length is 15 residues. The CDR3 here is CASSESKGGANVLTF. In DNA, the CDR3 is TGTGCCAGCAGTGAATCCAAGGGGGGGGCCAACGTCCTGACTTTC. Using reference TRBV2 and TRBJ2-6 for the parts outside the CDR3, the full variable domain is EPEVTQTPSHQVTQMGQEVILRCVPISNHLYFYWYRQILGQKVEFLVSFYNNEISEKSEIFDDQFSVERPDGSNFTLKIRSTKLEDSAMYFCASSESKGGANVLTFGAGSRLTVL.

The chain has TRBV2 and TRBJ1-2; TRBD1 aligns across 8 bases. The germline V gene has CDR1 SNHLY and CDR2 FYNNEI. The V and J ends lost 4 bases and 8 bases, in that order; junction bases with no gene match: 9. The CDR3 length is 14 residues. In nucleotides, the CDR3 is TGTGCCAGCAGTGTTCAGGGGGCGAGCGGCGGCTACACCTTC. This gives the protein CASSVQGASGGYTF.